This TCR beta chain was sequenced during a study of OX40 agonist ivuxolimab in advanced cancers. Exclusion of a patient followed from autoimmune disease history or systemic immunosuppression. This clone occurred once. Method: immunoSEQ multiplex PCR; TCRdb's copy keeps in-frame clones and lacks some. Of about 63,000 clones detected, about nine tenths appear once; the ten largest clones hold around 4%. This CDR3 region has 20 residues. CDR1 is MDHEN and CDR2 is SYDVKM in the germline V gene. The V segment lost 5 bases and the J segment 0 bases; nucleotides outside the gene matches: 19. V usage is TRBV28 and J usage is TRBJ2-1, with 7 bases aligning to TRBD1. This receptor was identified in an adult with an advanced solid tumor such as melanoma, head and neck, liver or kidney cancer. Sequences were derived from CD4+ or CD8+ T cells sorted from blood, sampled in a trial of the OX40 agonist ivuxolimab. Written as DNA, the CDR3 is TGTGCCAGCAGTCGCCCCGGGACAGCCACCGTAACTCGCTCCTACAATGAGCAGTTCTTC. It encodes CASSRPGTATVTRSYNEQFF.